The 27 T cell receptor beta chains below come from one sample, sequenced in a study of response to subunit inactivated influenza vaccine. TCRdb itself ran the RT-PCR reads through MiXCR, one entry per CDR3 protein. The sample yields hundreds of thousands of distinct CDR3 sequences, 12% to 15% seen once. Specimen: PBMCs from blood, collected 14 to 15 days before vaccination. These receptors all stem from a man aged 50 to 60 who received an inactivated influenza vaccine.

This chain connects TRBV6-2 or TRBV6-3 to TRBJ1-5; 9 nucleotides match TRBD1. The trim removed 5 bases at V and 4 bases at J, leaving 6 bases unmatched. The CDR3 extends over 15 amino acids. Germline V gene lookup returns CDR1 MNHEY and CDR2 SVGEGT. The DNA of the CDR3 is TGTGCCAGCAGTGTCCGGGACAGGGCGAATCAGCCCCAGCATTTT. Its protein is CASSVRDRANQPQHF.

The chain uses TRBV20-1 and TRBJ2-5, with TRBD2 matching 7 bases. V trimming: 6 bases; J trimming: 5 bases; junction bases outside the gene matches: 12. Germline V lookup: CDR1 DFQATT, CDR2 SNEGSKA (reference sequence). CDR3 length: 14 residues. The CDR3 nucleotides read TGCAGTGCCCCCCGGGGGGTTGGGGAGGAGACCCAGTACTTC. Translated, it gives CSAPRGVGEETQYF.

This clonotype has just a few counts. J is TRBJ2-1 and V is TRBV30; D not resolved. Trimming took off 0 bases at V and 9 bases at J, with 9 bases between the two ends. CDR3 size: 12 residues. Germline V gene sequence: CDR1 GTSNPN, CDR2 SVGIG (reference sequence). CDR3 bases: TGTGCCTGGAGTGTATTCCTTGGTGAGCAGTTCTTC. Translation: CAWSVFLGEQFF.

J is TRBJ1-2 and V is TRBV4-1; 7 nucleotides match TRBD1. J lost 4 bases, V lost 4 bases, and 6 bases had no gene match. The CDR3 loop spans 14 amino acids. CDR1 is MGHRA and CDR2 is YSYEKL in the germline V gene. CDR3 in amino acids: CASSRQGESYGYTF. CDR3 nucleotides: TGCGCCAGCAGCCGACAGGGAGAAAGCTATGGCTACACCTTC.

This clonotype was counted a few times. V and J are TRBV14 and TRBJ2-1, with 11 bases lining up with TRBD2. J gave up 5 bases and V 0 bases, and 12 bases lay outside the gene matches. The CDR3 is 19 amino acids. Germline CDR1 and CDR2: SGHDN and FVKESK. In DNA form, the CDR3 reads TGTGCCAGCAGCCAAGAATCCGGTCGGCCTAGCGGGAGGAACAATGAGCAGTTCTTC. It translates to CASSQESGRPSGRNNEQFF.

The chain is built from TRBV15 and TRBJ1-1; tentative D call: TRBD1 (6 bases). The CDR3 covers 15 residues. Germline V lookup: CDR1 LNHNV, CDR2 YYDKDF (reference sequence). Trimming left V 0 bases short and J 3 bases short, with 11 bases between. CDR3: CATSRDLAGDTEAFF. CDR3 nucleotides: TGTGCCACCAGCAGAGACCTCGCAGGGGACACTGAAGCTTTCTTT.

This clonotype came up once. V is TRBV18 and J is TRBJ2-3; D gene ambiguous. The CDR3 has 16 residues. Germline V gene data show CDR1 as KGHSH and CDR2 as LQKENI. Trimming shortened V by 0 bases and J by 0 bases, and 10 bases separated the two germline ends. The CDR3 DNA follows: TGTGCCAGCTCACCACCGAGAGCTTCTAGCACAGATACGCAGTATTTT. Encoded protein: CASSPPRASSTDTQYF.

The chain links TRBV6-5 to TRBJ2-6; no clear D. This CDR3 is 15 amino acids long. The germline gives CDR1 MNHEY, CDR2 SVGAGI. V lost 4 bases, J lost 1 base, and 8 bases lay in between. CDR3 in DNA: TGTGCCAGCAGTTCCCAGATTTCTGGGGCCAACGTCCTGACTTTC. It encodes CASSSQISGANVLTF.

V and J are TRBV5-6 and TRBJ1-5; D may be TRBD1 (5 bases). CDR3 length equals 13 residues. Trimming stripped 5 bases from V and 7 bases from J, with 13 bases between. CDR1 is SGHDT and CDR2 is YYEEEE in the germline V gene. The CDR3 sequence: CASSGREGQPQHF. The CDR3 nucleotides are TGTGCCAGCAGTGGCAGGGAAGGCCAGCCCCAGCATTTT.

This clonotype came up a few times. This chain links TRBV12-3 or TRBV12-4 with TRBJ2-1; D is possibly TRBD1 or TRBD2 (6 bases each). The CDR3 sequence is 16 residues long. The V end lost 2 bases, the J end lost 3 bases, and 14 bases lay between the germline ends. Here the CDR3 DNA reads TGTGCCAGCAGTTTATCAGGGGCGGGGTTCTACAATGAGCAGTTCTTC. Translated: CASSLSGAGFYNEQFF.

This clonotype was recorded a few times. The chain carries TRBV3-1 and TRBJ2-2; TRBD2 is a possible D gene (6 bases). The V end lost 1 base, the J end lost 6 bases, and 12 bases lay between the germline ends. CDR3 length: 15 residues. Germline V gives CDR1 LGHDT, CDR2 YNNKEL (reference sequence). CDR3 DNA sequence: TGTGCCAGCAGCCAAGTACACGGAGGGGCCGGGGAGCTGTTTTTT. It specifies CASSQVHGGAGELFF.

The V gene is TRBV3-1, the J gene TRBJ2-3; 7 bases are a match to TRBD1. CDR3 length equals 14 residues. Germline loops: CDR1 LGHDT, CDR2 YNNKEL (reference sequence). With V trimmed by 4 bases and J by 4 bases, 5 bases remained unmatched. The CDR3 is CASSRQGGPDTQYF. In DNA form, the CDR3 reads TGTGCCAGCAGCCGACAGGGTGGACCAGATACGCAGTATTTT.

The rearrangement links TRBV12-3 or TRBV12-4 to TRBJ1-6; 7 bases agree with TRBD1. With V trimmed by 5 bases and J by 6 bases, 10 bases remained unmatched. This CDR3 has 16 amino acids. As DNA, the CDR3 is TGTGCCAGCAGTCTCTCGGGACAGTTGGGTAATTCACCCCTCCACTTT. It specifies CASSLSGQLGNSPLHF.

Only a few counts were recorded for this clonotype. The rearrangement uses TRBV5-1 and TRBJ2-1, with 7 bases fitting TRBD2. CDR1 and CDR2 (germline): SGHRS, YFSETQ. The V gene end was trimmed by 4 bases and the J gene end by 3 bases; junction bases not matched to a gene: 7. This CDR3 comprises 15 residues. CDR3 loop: CASSGGDAIYNEQFF. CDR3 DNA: TGCGCCAGCAGCGGGGGGGACGCCATCTACAATGAGCAGTTCTTC.

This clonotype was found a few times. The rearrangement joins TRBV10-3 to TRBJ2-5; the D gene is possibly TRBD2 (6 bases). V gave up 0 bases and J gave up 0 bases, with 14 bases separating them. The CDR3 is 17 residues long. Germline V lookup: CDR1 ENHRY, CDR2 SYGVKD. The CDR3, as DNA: TGTGCCATCAGTGAGTCCTTCCGGGGGAGTTACCAAGAGACCCAGTACTTC. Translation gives CAISESFRGSYQETQYF.

The CDR3: CASNGLAGRFVKQFF. The CDR3 DNA reads as TGTGCCAGCAACGGACTAGCGGGCCGTTTTGTTAAGCAGTTCTTC. The chain uses TRBV27 and TRBJ2-1, with 11 bases aligning to TRBD2. The CDR3 loop spans 15 amino acids. Germline V lookup: CDR1 MNHEY, CDR2 SMNVEV (reference sequence). Germline trimming cut 7 bases from V and 11 bases from J; bases unmatched to any gene: 13.

The CDR3 DNA follows: TGTGCCAGCAGCAAAGACAGACCCAGGACAAGCCTGAATGAGGAGACCCAGTACTTC. It specifies CASSKDRPRTSLNEETQYF. V usage is TRBV21-1 and J usage is TRBJ2-5; the table assigns TRBD2, which was not confirmed against the DNA. TRBV21-1 is a pseudogene segment. The CDR3 spans 19 residues.

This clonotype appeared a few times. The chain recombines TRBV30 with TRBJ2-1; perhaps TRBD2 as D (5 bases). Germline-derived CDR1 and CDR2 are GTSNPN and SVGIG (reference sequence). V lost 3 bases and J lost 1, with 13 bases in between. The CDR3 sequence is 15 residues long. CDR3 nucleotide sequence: TGTGCCTGGAGCTTGGGAAGCGGATCCTACAATGAGCAGTTCTTC. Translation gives CAWSLGSGSYNEQFF.

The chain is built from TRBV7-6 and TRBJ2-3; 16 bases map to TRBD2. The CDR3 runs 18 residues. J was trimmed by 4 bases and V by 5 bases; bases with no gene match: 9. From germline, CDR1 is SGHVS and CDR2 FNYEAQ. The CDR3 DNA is TGTGCCAGCAGCACGGGACTAGCGGGGGGGCGTGGCTCAGATACGCAGTATTTT. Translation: CASSTGLAGGRGSDTQYF.

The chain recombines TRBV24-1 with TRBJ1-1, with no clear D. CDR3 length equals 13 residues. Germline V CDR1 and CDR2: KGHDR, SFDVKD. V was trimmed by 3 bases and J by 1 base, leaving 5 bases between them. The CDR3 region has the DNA TGTGCCACCAGTGATAGGGCGAACACTGAAGCTTTCTTT. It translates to CATSDRANTEAFF.

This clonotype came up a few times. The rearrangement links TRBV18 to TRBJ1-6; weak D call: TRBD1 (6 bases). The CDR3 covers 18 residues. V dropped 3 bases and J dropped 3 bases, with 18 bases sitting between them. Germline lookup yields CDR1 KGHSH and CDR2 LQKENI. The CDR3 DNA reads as TGTGCCAGCTCACCGCAGCAACAGGGTTACGTCTATAATTCACCCCTCCACTTT. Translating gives CASSPQQQGYVYNSPLHF.

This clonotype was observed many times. The CDR3 coding sequence is TGCAGTGCTAGAGGGCGGGTGAACACTGAAGCTTTCTTT. Residues: CSARGRVNTEAFF. The V gene is TRBV20-1, the J gene TRBJ1-1; D gene ambiguous. Trimming stripped 1 base from V and 0 bases from J, with 6 bases between. The CDR3 loop spans 13 amino acids. Germline assignment: CDR1 DFQATT and CDR2 SNEGSKA (reference sequence).

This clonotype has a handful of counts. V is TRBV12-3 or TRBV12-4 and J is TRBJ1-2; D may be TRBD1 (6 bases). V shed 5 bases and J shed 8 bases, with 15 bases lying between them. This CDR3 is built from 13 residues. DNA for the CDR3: TGTGCCAGCAGTCTACAGGGACGAGGAGGCTACACCTTC. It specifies CASSLQGRGGYTF.

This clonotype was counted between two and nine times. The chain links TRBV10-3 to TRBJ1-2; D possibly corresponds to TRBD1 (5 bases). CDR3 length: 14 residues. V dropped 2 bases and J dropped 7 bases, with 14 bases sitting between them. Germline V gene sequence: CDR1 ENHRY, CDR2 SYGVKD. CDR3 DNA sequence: TGTGCCATCAGTGAGGGACAAGGGGACGTTGGCTACACCTTC. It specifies CAISEGQGDVGYTF.

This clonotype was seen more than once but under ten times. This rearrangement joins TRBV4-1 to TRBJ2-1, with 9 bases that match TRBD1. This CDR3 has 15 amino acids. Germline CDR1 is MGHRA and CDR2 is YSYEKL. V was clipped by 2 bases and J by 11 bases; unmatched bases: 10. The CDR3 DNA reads TGCGCCAGCAGCCAACCTGACAGGGGGGCAAGTCAGCAGTTCTTC. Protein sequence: CASSQPDRGASQQFF.

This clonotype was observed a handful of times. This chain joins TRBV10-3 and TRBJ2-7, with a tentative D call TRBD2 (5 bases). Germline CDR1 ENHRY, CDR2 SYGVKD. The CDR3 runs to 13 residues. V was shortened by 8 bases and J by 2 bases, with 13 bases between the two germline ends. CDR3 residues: CAIWSTTTYEQYF. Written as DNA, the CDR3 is TGTGCCATCTGGTCGACTACTACCTACGAGCAGTACTTC.

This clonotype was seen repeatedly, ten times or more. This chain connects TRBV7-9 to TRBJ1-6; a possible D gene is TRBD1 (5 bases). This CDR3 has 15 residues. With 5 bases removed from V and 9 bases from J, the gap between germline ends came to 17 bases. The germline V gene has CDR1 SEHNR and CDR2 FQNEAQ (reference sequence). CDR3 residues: CASSLTQGGGSPLHF. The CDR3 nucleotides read TGTGCCAGCAGCCTAACTCAGGGAGGAGGTTCACCCCTCCACTTT.